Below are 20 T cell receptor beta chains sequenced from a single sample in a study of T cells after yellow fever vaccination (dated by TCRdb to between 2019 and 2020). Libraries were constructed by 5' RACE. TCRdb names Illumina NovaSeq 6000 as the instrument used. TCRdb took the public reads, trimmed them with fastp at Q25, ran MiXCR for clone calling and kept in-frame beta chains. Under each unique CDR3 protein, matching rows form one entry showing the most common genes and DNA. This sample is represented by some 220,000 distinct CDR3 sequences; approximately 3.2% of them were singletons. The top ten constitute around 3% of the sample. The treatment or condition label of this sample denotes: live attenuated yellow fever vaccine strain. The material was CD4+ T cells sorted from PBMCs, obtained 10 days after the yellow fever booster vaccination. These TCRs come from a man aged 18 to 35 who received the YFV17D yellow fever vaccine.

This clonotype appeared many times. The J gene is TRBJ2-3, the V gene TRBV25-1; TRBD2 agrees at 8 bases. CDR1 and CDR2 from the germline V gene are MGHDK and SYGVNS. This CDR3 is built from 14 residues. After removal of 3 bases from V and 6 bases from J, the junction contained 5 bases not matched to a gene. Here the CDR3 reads CASSEAASGDTQYF. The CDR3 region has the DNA TGTGCCAGCAGTGAGGCGGCTAGCGGGGATACGCAGTATTTT.

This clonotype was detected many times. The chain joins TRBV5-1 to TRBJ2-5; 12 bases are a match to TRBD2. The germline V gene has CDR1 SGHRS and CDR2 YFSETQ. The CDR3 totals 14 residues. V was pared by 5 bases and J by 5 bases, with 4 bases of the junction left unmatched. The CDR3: CASSGLAGTETQYF. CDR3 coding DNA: TGCGCCAGCAGTGGACTAGCGGGGACGGAGACCCAGTACTTC.

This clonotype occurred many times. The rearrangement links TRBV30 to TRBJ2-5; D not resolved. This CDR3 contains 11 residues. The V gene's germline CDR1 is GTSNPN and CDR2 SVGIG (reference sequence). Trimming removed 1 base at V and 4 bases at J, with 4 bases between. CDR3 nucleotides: TGTGCCTGGAGTGAAGGAGAGACCCAGTACTTC. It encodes CAWSEGETQYF.

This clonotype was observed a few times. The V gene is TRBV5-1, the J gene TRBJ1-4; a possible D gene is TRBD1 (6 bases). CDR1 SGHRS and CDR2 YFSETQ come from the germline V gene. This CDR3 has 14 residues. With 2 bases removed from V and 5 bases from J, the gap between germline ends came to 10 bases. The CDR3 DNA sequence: TGCGCCAGCAGCTTCAGGGGCCAGAATGAAAAACTGTTTTTT. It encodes CASSFRGQNEKLFF.

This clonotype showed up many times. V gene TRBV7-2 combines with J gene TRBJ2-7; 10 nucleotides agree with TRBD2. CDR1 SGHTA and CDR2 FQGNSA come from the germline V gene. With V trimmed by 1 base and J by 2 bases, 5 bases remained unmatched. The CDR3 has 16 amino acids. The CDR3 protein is CASSLGASGGAYEQYF. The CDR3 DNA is TGTGCCAGCAGCTTAGGGGCGAGCGGGGGGGCCTACGAGCAGTACTTC.

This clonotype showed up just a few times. DNA for the CDR3: TGCAGTGCTAGCGATCCGACTCAGCCCCAGCATTTT. Its translation is CSASDPTQPQHF. The chain employs TRBV20-1 and TRBJ1-5; D not resolved. The ends were cut back, 3 bases at V and 6 bases at J, with 9 bases in the middle. This CDR3 is built from 12 residues. CDR1 is DFQATT and CDR2 is SNEGSKA in the germline V gene (reference sequence).

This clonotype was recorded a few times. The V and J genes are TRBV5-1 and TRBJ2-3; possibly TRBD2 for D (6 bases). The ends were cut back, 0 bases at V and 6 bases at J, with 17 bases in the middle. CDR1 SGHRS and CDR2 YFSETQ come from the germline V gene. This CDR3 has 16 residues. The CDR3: CASSLGVASVRDTQYF. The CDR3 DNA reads TGCGCCAGCAGCTTGGGGGTGGCTAGCGTTAGGGATACGCAGTATTTT.

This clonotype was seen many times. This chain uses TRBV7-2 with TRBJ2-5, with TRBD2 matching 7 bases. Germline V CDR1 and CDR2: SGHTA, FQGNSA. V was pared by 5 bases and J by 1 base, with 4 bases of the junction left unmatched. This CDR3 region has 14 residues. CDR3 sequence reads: CASSPSGSQETQYF. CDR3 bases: TGTGCCAGCAGCCCTAGCGGATCCCAAGAGACCCAGTACTTC.

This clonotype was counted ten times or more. CDR3 sequence (DNA): TGTGCCAGCAGCGTAGTCGGGACAGGCCTTGGGGAGCAGTTCTTC. Its translation is CASSVVGTGLGEQFF. The J gene is TRBJ2-1, the V gene TRBV9, with TRBD1 identical over 8 bases. V lost 0 bases, J lost 10 bases, and 9 bases stayed unmatched. The CDR3 sequence is 15 residues long. The germline gives CDR1 SGDLS, CDR2 YYNGEE. The whole variable domain, remainder taken from reference TRBV9 and TRBJ2-1, is DSGVTQTPKHLITATGQRVTLRCSPRSGDLSVYWYQQSLDQGLQFLIQYYNGEERAKGNILERFSAQQFPDLHSELNLSSLELGDSALYFCASSVVGTGLGEQFFGPGTRLTVL.

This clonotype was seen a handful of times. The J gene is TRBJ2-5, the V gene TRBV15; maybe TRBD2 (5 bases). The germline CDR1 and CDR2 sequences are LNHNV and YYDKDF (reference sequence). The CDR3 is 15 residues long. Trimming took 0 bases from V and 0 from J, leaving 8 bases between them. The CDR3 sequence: CATSRDIGDQETQYF. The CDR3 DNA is TGTGCCACCAGCAGAGATATCGGGGACCAAGAGACCCAGTACTTC.

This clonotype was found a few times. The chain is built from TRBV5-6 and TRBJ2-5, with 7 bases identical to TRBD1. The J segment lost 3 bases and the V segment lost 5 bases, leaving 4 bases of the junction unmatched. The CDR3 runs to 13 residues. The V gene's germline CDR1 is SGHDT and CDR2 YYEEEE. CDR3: CASRTTGKETQYF. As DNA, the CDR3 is TGTGCCAGCAGAACGACAGGGAAAGAGACCCAGTACTTC.

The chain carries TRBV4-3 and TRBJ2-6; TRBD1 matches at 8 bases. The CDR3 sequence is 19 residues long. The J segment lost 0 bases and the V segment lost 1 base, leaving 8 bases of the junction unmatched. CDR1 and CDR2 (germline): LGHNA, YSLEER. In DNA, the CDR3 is TGCGCCAGCAGCCAAGTTCCGGGACAGGCGCCCTCTGGGGCCAACGTCCTGACTTTC. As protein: CASSQVPGQAPSGANVLTF.

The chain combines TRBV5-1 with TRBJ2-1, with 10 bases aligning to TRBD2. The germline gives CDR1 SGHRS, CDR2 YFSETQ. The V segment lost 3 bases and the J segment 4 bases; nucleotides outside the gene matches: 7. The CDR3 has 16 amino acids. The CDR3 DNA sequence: TGCGCCAGCAGCTCCTCTAGCGGGGGAGCATACAATGAGCAGTTCTTC. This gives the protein CASSSSSGGAYNEQFF.

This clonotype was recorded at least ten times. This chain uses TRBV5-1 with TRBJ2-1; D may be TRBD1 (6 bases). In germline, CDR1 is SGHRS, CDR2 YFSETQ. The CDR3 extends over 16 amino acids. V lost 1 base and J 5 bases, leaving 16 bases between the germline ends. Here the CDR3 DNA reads TGCGCCAGCAGCTTGCCGACAGGCCATGGCCACAATGAGCAGTTCTTC. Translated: CASSLPTGHGHNEQFF.

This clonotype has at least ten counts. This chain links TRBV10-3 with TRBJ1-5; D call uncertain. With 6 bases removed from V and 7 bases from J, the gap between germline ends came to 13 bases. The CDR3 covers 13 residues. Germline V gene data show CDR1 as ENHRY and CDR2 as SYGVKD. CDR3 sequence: CAIRDVGGQPQHF. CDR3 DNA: TGTGCCATCAGGGACGTGGGAGGCCAGCCCCAGCATTTT.

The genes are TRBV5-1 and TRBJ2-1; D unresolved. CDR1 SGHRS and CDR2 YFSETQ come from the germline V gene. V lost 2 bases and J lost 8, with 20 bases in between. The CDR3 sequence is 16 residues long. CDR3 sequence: CASSLFKGFDVDEQFF. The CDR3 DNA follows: TGCGCCAGCAGCTTATTCAAGGGTTTTGACGTCGATGAGCAGTTCTTC.

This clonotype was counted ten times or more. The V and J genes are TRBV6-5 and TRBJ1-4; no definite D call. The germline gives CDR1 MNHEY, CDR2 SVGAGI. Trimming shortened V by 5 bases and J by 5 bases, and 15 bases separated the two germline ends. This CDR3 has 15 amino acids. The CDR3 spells CASSTPREYNEKLFF. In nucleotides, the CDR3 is TGTGCCAGCAGTACCCCCCGGGAATACAATGAAAAACTGTTTTTT.

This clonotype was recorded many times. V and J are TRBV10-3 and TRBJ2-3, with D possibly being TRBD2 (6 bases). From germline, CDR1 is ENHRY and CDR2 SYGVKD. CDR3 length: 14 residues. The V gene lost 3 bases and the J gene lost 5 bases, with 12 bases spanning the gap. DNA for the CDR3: TGTGCCATCAGTGATTGGGACTTCGGAGATACGCAGTATTTT. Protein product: CAISDWDFGDTQYF.

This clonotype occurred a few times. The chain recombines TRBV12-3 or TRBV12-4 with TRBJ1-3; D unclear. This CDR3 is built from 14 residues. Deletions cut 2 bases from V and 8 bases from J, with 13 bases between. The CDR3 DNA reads TGTGCCAGCAGTTTAAGGTGGCGGTTAGACACCATATATTTT. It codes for CASSLRWRLDTIYF.

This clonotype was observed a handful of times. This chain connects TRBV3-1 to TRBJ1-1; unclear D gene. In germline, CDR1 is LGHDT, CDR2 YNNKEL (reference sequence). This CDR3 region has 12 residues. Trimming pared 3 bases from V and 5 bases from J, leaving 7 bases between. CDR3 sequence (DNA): TGTGCCAGCAGCCAGTATGGGACTGAAGCTTTCTTT. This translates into CASSQYGTEAFF.